This T cell receptor (beta chain) was identified during a study of T cell clones after liver transplantation. Assay used: immunoSEQ multiplex PCR; TCRdb lists only in-frame clones, some missing. The sample records around 110,000 clones, around nine tenths being singletons. V shed 4 bases and J shed 0 bases, with 13 bases lying between them. Germline CDR1 LNHDA, CDR2 SQIVND (reference sequence). The CDR3 loop spans 16 amino acids. The TCR originated in a human patient who received a liver transplant. Some of the T cells might come from the graft donor. V is TRBV19 and J is TRBJ1-5; tentative D call: TRBD1 (6 bases). The specimen comprised CD4+ T cells from blood, sampled 12 months after liver transplant. This CDR3 reads CASSKGHINSNQPQHF. The DNA of the CDR3 is TGTGCCAGTAGTAAGGGACACATTAATAGCAATCAGCCCCAGCATTTT.